Listed below are T cell receptor beta chains from one sample, sequenced in a study of T cell clones after liver transplantation. Profiled with immunoSEQ multiplex PCR; TCRdb holds only in-frame clones, not every one. The sample carries tens of thousands of clones, roughly 80% recorded once. Material: CD4+ T cells from blood, obtained 12 months after liver transplant. These TCRs come from a human patient who received a liver transplant. Some T cells may be the graft donor's. Both conserved end residues are part of each CDR3. D genes are given only for firm matches. Not all rows give a size; the values are once, few, many and, for expanded clones, a class.

>TRBV7-9|NA|TRBJ2-7|NA
CASSLVPGSYEQYF
TGTGCCAGCAGCTTAGTTCCGGGGTCCTACGAGCAGTACTTC
>TRBV30|NA|TRBJ1-2|NA
CAWRLGKSYTF
TGTGCCTGGAGGCTAGGCAAGAGCTACACCTTC
>TRBV5-1|NA|TRBJ2-1|NA
CASSVGGQHNEQFF
TGCGCCAGCAGCGTCGGGGGACAGCACAATGAGCAGTTCTTC
>TRBV9|few|TRBJ1-2|NA
CASRGGGGYGYTF
TGTGCCAGCCGCGGAGGGGGGGGCTATGGCTACACCTTC
>TRBV27|NA|TRBJ1-5|NA
CASSLVGSGNQPQHF
TGTGCCAGCAGTTTAGTAGGGAGTGGCAATCAGCCCCAGCATTTT
>TRBV6-6|NA|TRBJ1-4|TRBD1
CAGRDRAGEKLFF
TGTGCCGGCCGGGACAGGGCAGGAGAAAAACTGTTTTTT
>TRBV6-5|NA|TRBJ1-1|NA
CASSQTVNTEAFF
TGTGCCAGCAGTCAGACAGTGAACACTGAAGCTTTCTTT
>TRBV2|few|TRBJ2-7|NA
CASRVPSAYSYEQYF
TGTGCCAGCAGGGTACCTAGCGCCTACTCCTACGAGCAGTACTTC
>TRBV28|NA|TRBJ1-4|NA
CASSSGAYEKLFF
TGTGCCAGCAGCTCAGGGGCCTATGAAAAACTGTTTTTT
>TRBV5-1|NA|TRBJ2-3|TRBD2
CASSFSGSRDTQYF
TGCGCCAGCAGCTTTAGCGGGAGTAGAGATACGCAGTATTTT
>TRBV11-2|NA|TRBJ2-5|TRBD1
CASSLVGGGETQYF
TGTGCCAGCAGCTTAGTAGGGGGCGGCGAGACCCAGTACTTC
>TRBV7-9|NA|TRBJ2-1|TRBD2
CASSSGLANEQFF
TGTGCCAGCAGCTCGGGACTAGCGAATGAGCAGTTCTTC
>TRBV28|NA|TRBJ2-7|NA
CASSTFHRTSYEQYF
TGTGCCAGCAGCACTTTCCACCGGACGTCCTACGAGCAGTACTTC
>TRBV30|NA|TRBJ2-6|NA
CAWYSGLSGANVLTF
TGTGCCTGGTACTCGGGACTCTCTGGGGCCAACGTCCTGACTTTC
>TRBV4-3|NA|TRBJ2-5|NA
CASSRREKETQYF
TGCGCCAGCAGCCGCCGGGAAAAAGAGACCCAGTACTTC
>TRBV6-5|NA|TRBJ2-2|NA
CASSSWTPGELFF
TGTGCCAGCAGTTCCTGGACGCCCGGGGAGCTGTTTTTT
>TRBV4-1|NA|TRBJ2-7|NA
CASSQETTVMTYEQYF
TGCGCCAGCAGCCAAGAAACCACCGTCATGACCTACGAGCAGTACTTC
>TRBV28|NA|TRBJ1-2|NA
CASRVPIWGGRDGYTF
TGTGCCAGCAGAGTCCCCATCTGGGGGGGGAGAGATGGCTACACCTTC
>TRBV28|NA|TRBJ1-1|NA
CASSRRLHLNTEAFF
TGTGCCAGCAGCCGTAGGCTACACCTGAACACTGAAGCTTTCTTT
>TRBV7-7|NA|TRBJ2-5|NA
CASSPSGQETQYF
TGTGCCAGCAGCCCCAGCGGGCAAGAGACCCAGTACTTC
>TRBV18|few|TRBJ1-3|NA
CASSPQGAGNTIYF
TGTGCCAGCTCACCACAGGGGGCTGGAAACACCATATATTTT
>TRBV28|NA|TRBJ2-2|NA
CASSVIGANTGELFF
TGTGCCAGCAGTGTCATAGGAGCTAACACCGGGGAGCTGTTTTTT
>TRBV4-1|NA|TRBJ2-3|TRBD2
CASGRVAGGGADTQYF
TGCGCCAGCGGAAGGGTAGCGGGAGGGGGAGCAGATACGCAGTATTTT
>TRBV28|NA|TRBJ2-3|NA
CATSGMSTDTQYF
TGTGCCACGTCGGGGATGAGCACAGATACGCAGTATTTT
>TRBV30|NA|TRBJ1-1|NA
CAWSRPTGRGRTEAFF
TGTGCCTGGAGTAGACCCACGGGCAGGGGAAGAACTGAAGCTTTCTTT
>TRBV6-5|NA|TRBJ2-7|NA
CASSYLDSTYEQYF
TGTGCCAGCAGTTACCTCGACAGTACTTACGAGCAGTACTTC
>TRBV5-1|NA|TRBJ2-3|NA
CASSSGTNRHTDTQYF
TGCGCCAGCAGCTCCGGGACGAACAGACACACAGATACGCAGTATTTT
>TRBV28|NA|TRBJ1-5|NA
CASSGSPWRQPQHF
TGTGCCAGCAGTGGCTCTCCCTGGAGACAGCCCCAGCATTTT
>TRBV4-2|NA|TRBJ1-3|NA
CASSQDQGTSSGNTIYF
TGTGCCAGCAGCCAAGATCAGGGGACTTCCTCTGGAAACACCATATATTTT
>TRBV5-1|NA|TRBJ1-4|TRBD1
CASSPGSGQINEKLFF
TGCGCCAGCAGCCCGGGGTCGGGACAGATTAATGAAAAACTGTTTTTT
>TRBV7-9|NA|TRBJ1-4|NA
CASSLVGGVGEKLFF
TGTGCCAGCAGCTTAGTGGGCGGGGTCGGTGAAAAACTGTTTTTT
>TRBV5-4|NA|TRBJ1-1|NA
CASSFRERGTEAFF
TGTGCCAGCAGCTTTAGGGAACGGGGCACTGAAGCTTTCTTT
>TRBV5-1|NA|TRBJ2-1|TRBD1
CASSLSSGTGAGSYNEQFF
TGCGCCAGCAGCTTGAGTAGTGGGACAGGGGCGGGCTCCTACAATGAGCAGTTCTTC
>TRBV7-3|NA|TRBJ2-1|NA
CASSSLHVISSYNEQFF
TGTGCCAGCAGCTCATTGCACGTTATTAGCTCCTACAATGAGCAGTTCTTC
>TRBV11-2|NA|TRBJ1-1|NA
CASSPSGGGTEAFF
TGTGCCAGCAGTCCGAGCGGGGGGGGCACTGAAGCTTTCTTT
>TRBV6-1|NA|TRBJ1-1|NA
CASSTPRFATEAFF
TGTGCCAGCAGTACTCCACGTTTCGCCACTGAAGCTTTCTTT
>TRBV5-1|NA|TRBJ2-3|NA
CASSLERTLASTDTQYF
TGCGCCAGCAGCTTGGAACGGACCTTGGCTAGCACAGATACGCAGTATTTT
>TRBV28|NA|TRBJ2-7|NA
CASRYSRGLAGEQYF
TGTGCCAGCAGGTACTCAAGAGGGCTTGCAGGCGAGCAGTACTTC
>TRBV28|NA|TRBJ1-5|TRBD1
CASRGTGSQPQHF
TGTGCCAGCAGAGGGACAGGGAGTCAGCCCCAGCATTTT
>TRBV28|NA|TRBJ1-5|NA
CASTPHSNQPQHF
TGTGCCAGCACCCCCCATAGCAATCAGCCCCAGCATTTT
>TRBV5-1|once|TRBJ2-1|TRBD2
CASSPLAGGNDEQFF
TGCGCCAGCAGCCCCCTAGCGGGAGGGAACGATGAGCAGTTCTTC
>TRBV19|NA|TRBJ1-5|NA
CASSIGSNSNQPQHF
TGTGCCAGTAGTATAGGATCTAACAGCAATCAGCCCCAGCATTTT
>TRBV28|NA|TRBJ2-7|NA
CASSKGPTYEQYF
TGTGCCAGCAGTAAGGGCCCTACCTACGAGCAGTACTTC
>TRBV7-8|NA|TRBJ1-2|TRBD1
CASSLMTGTWSNYGYTF
TGTGCCAGCAGCCTGATGACAGGGACCTGGTCTAACTATGGCTACACCTTC
>TRBV5-4|NA|TRBJ2-3|NA
CASSSGFQRYTQYF
TGTGCCAGCAGCTCCGGCTTTCAGAGATATACGCAGTATTTT
>TRBV11-2|NA|TRBJ2-7|TRBD2
CASSVGTSGHYEQYF
TGTGCCAGCAGCGTAGGGACTAGCGGACACTACGAGCAGTACTTC
>TRBV7-5|NA|TRBJ1-4|NA
CVRSYRAGGEKLFF
TGTGTCAGAAGTTACAGGGCTGGCGGCGAAAAACTGTTTTTT
>TRBV30|NA|TRBJ2-1|TRBD2
CAYNRGLAGDEQFF
TGTGCCTACAACAGGGGACTAGCGGGCGATGAGCAGTTCTTC
>TRBV5-1|once|TRBJ2-1|NA
CASSWDFDNEQFF
TGCGCCAGCAGTTGGGACTTCGACAATGAGCAGTTCTTC
>TRBV5-1|NA|TRBJ2-2|TRBD1
CASSYRGTGELFF
TGCGCCAGCAGCTACAGGGGAACCGGGGAGCTGTTTTTT
>TRBV29-1|NA|TRBJ2-4|NA
CSAVPGQGRPIYF
TGCAGCGCTGTACCCGGGCAGGGTAGACCCATTTACTTC
>TRBV2|NA|TRBJ1-2|NA
CASSEGGYYGYTF
TGTGCCAGCAGTGAGGGCGGTTACTATGGCTACACCTTC
>TRBV28|NA|TRBJ2-6|NA
CASGAGANVLTF
TGTGCCAGCGGAGCTGGGGCCAACGTCCTGACTTTC
>TRBV29-1|NA|TRBJ2-3|NA
CSVAGAILADTQYF
TGCAGCGTTGCAGGGGCCATTCTAGCAGATACGCAGTATTTT
>TRBV27|NA|TRBJ1-2|NA
CASSFLTGGEGYTF
TGTGCCAGCAGTTTTCTGACAGGCGGTGAGGGCTACACCTTC
>TRBV19|NA|TRBJ2-1|TRBD1
CASSIEDRGLSEQFF
TGTGCCAGTAGTATAGAGGACAGGGGACTAAGCGAGCAGTTCTTC
>TRBV9|NA|TRBJ1-2|NA
CASTLRGDYGYTF
TGTGCCAGCACCCTTAGGGGGGACTATGGCTACACCTTC
>TRBV7-8|NA|TRBJ1-5|NA
CASSPRQAYQPQHF
TGTGCCAGCAGCCCTAGACAGGCCTATCAGCCCCAGCATTTT
>TRBV28|NA|TRBJ2-6|TRBD1
CASTSWGQGAGGANVLTF
TGTGCCAGCACCTCGTGGGGACAGGGGGCGGGTGGGGCCAACGTCCTGACTTTC
>TRBV19|NA|TRBJ1-1|NA
CASSSPHGGNTEAFF
TGTGCCAGTAGTTCCCCCCACGGGGGGAACACTGAAGCTTTCTTT